These T cell receptor beta chains were read from a single sample in a study of T cell responses to AZD1222 COVID-19 vaccine. TCRdb's table, derived via immunoSEQ multiplex PCR, lists solely in-frame clones and lacks some. Of almost 70,000 clones in the sample, around four fifths were seen once. This sample comprised peripheral blood, obtained 28 days after the second AZD1222 dose. The receptor set was obtained from an adult who received the AZD1222 COVID-19 vaccine. The CDR3 runs from the conserved cysteine through the conserved F or W. A D gene is named only where the DNA matches it firmly. The size entry is marked missing in some rows and otherwise reads once, few, many or a size class.

j_gene | len | abundance | v_gene | d_gene | CDR3nt | CDR3aa
TRBJ1-1 | 14 | - | TRBV6-5 | - | TGTGCCAGCAGTCTTAATGGGGGGTACACTGAAGCTTTCTTT | CASSLNGGYTEAFF
TRBJ1-4 | 16 | - | TRBV30 | - | TGTGCCTGGATCGGCGGGTCCCTAGGTGGTAATGAAAAACTGTTTTTT | CAWIGGSLGGNEKLFF
TRBJ1-2 | 17 | once | TRBV18 | TRBD1 | TGTGCCAGCTCACTTAAGCCACCGGGACAGTCTAACTATGGCTACACCTTC | CASSLKPPGQSNYGYTF
TRBJ2-7 | 14 | few | TRBV6-1 | - | TGTGCCAGCAGTGAAAACACAGGCCCAGAGGAGCAGTACTTC | CASSENTGPEEQYF
TRBJ1-1 | 15 | many | TRBV19 | - | TGTGCCAGTAGTATAGTCGGGGGGCAGATTGCTGAAGCTTTCTTT | CASSIVGGQIAEAFF
TRBJ2-1 | 16 | - | TRBV24-1 | - | TGTGCCACCAGTGATGCGGTGGCGGGGGCCAACAATGAGCAGTTCTTC | CATSDAVAGANNEQFF
TRBJ1-1 | 12 | - | TRBV25-1 | - | TGTGCCAGCAGCGACAGACACATTGCAGCTTTCTTT | CASSDRHIAAFF
TRBJ2-7 | 14 | - | TRBV6-5 | TRBD2 | TGTGCCAGCAGTAGCGGGAGTTGGTCCTACGAGCAGTACTTC | CASSSGSWSYEQYF
TRBJ2-7 | 14 | - | TRBV15 | - | TGTGCCACCAGCGGCGGGGACAGACCCTACGAGCAGTACTTC | CATSGGDRPYEQYF
TRBJ2-7 | 13 | few | TRBV7-9 | - | TGTGCCAGCAGCTTAGCAGGGACCTACGAGCAGTACTTC | CASSLAGTYEQYF
TRBJ1-3 | 13 | - | TRBV29-1 | - | TGCAGCGTAGAGGTGGGCTCTGGAAACACCATATATTTT | CSVEVGSGNTIYF